The 5 T cell receptor beta chains listed next were all sequenced from one sample in a study of regulatory dendritic cells for organ transplantation (TCRdb year 2017). Library preparation employed the immunoSEQ multiplex PCR assay. This is the immuneACCESS table as TCRdb keeps it, with only in-frame sequences that have V and J called. A part of the clones is gone; compared with another copy, unresolved V genes explain less than half, and the rest is unexplained. Present in this sample are 25,000 to 30,000 clones, 60% to 80% of which were seen just once. The ten largest clones take up about 2% of the sample. The source material was memory CD4+ T cells from blood. What the cell subset or site label conveys for this sample: CD45RO+ memory T cells. The receptor source for this set is a human donor in good health.

J is TRBJ2-3 and V is TRBV6-1; D is perhaps TRBD1 or TRBD2 (5 bases each). V was clipped by 3 bases and J by 4 bases, with 14 bases between them. Germline loops: CDR1 MNHNS, CDR2 SASEGT. CDR3 length: 15 amino acids. The CDR3 sequence: CASSDWGSAPDTQYF. CDR3 sequence (DNA): TGTGCCAGCAGTGATTGGGGGAGCGCCCCAGATACGCAGTATTTT.

The V call is TRBV29-1, the J call TRBJ2-7; TRBD2 agrees at 8 bases. This CDR3 spans 15 amino acids. CDR1 is SQVTM, CDR2 ANQGSEA, per germline. Trimming removed 8 bases from V and 2 bases from J; junction bases left unmatched: 14. The CDR3 DNA is TGCAGCATCCTCCGCCTAGCGGGCATTACCTACGAGCAGTACTTC. Residues: CSILRLAGITYEQYF.

This chain links TRBV2 with TRBJ2-5; D unresolved. The CDR3 is made up of 12 amino acids. Germline lookup yields CDR1 SNHLY and CDR2 FYNNEI. Between the trimmed V and J ends, which lost 4 bases and 6 bases, there was a span of 9 bases. CDR3 sequence (DNA): TGTGCCAGCAGTGGTGACGGCCAGACCCAGTACTTC. It specifies CASSGDGQTQYF.

The chain recombines TRBV25-1 with TRBJ2-3; 9 bases map to TRBD1. This CDR3 has 17 residues. Trimming removed 4 bases from V and 2 bases from J; junction bases left unmatched: 10. Per germline, CDR1 MGHDK and CDR2 SYGVNS. The CDR3 loop reads CASSGQPGQGFTDTQYF. The CDR3, as DNA: TGTGCCAGCAGTGGTCAACCGGGACAGGGATTCACAGATACGCAGTATTTT.

The chain employs TRBV7-2 and TRBJ1-2, with 8 bases fitting TRBD1. The junction had 11 bases not matched to a gene; V was cut back by 6 bases and J by 8 bases. In germline, CDR1 is SGHTA, CDR2 FQGNSA. The CDR3 is 14 residues long. The CDR3 loop reads CASRLTQGAWGYTF. Written as DNA, the CDR3 is TGTGCCAGCAGGTTGACCCAGGGGGCGTGGGGCTACACCTTC.